The 16 T cell receptor beta chains in this list originate from one sample, sequenced in a study of blood T cell repertoires in COVID-19. Produced via immunoSEQ multiplex PCR; TCRdb's table is partial and in-frame only. The data hold 270,000 or so clones, with approximately 91% observed a single time. The sequenced material came from PBMCs or T cells enriched from blood (not recorded which). These receptors came from a woman aged 40 to 55 with acute COVID-19.

V gene TRBV5-1 combines with J gene TRBJ1-1; possibly TRBD1 for D (6 bases). Germline values: CDR1 SGHRS, CDR2 YFSETQ. With 3 bases removed from V and 3 bases from J, the gap between germline ends came to 15 bases. The CDR3 length is 15 residues. The DNA of the CDR3 is TGCGCCAGCAGCTCGATCGGAAACAGGGACACTGAAGCTTTCTTT. Amino acids: CASSSIGNRDTEAFF.

The chain employs TRBV4-2 and TRBJ2-2; D may be TRBD1 (5 bases). The ends were cut back, 3 bases at V and 4 bases at J, with 9 bases in the middle. The CDR3 contains 14 residues. Germline CDR1 LGHNA, CDR2 YNFKEQ. CDR3 bases: TGTGCCAGCAGCCAGGGGCGTGGCACCGGGGAGCTGTTTTTT. Translated, it gives CASSQGRGTGELFF.

The rearrangement joins TRBV2 to TRBJ2-5; 7 bases line up with TRBD2. J gave up 4 bases and V 9 bases, and 5 bases lay outside the gene matches. This CDR3 has 12 residues. CDR1 is SNHLY, CDR2 FYNNEI, per germline. CDR3 sequence (DNA): TGTGCCAGTCGGGACTATCGAGAGACCCAGTACTTC. Translated, it gives CASRDYRETQYF.

This clone has only a few counts. The CDR3 DNA sequence: TGTGCCAGCGGACCGAGCGGGAGCAATGAGCAGTTCTTC. It encodes CASGPSGSNEQFF. The chain recombines TRBV12-3 or TRBV12-4 with TRBJ2-1, with 8 bases fitting TRBD2. The CDR3 is 13 residues long. V lost 8 bases and J lost 6; bases outside the gene matches: 6.

The V and J genes are TRBV13 and TRBJ1-6; D not certain. V shed 1 base and J shed 10 bases, with 8 bases lying between them. CDR1 and CDR2 (germline): PRHDT, FYEKMQ (reference sequence). The CDR3 runs to 13 residues. This chain's CDR3 is CASSLERESPLHF. As DNA, the CDR3 is TGTGCCAGCAGCTTAGAGCGGGAATCACCCCTCCACTTT. Combining the CDR3 with reference TRBV13 and TRBJ1-6 gives the whole variable domain AAGVIQSPRHLIKEKRETATLKCYPIPRHDTVYWYQQGPGQDPQFLISFYEKMQSDKGSIPDRFSAQQFSDYHSELNMSSLELGDSALYFCASSLERESPLHFGNGTRLTVT.

This chain connects TRBV7-9 to TRBJ1-4; TRBD1 matches at 7 bases. With V trimmed by 5 bases and J by 5 bases, 8 bases remained unmatched. The CDR3 extends over 15 amino acids. Germline CDR1 is SEHNR and CDR2 is FQNEAQ (reference sequence). The CDR3 reads CASSPRTGLNEKLFF. CDR3 nucleotides: TGTGCCAGCAGCCCGAGGACAGGACTAAATGAAAAACTGTTTTTT.

This chain uses TRBV19 with TRBJ1-2; 12 bases are shared with TRBD1. The germline V gene encodes CDR1 LNHDA and CDR2 SQIVND (reference sequence). The junction had 9 bases not matched to a gene; V was cut back by 2 bases and J by 8 bases. The CDR3 extends over 16 amino acids. The DNA of the CDR3 is TGTGCCAGTAGTATATTAGCCGGGACAGGGGGCGACGGCTACACCTTC. Translating it yields CASSILAGTGGDGYTF.

The chain is built from TRBV30 and TRBJ2-7; D gene unclear. This CDR3 is built from 11 residues. The germline V gene encodes CDR1 GTSNPN and CDR2 SVGIG (reference sequence). V was clipped by 4 bases and J by 3 bases, with 7 bases between them. CDR3 DNA sequence: TGTGCCTGGAAAACTGTCTACGAGCAGTACTTC. Encoded protein: CAWKTVYEQYF.

The rearrangement uses TRBV19 and TRBJ2-5, with TRBD1 as a possible D gene (6 bases). Germline CDR1 is LNHDA and CDR2 is SQIVND (reference sequence). The CDR3 contains 15 residues. The V end was cut by 3 bases, the J end by 7 bases, with 18 bases between. The CDR3 DNA is TGTGCCAGTAGTATCTTCCAGGGCCAACAGGGGACCCAGTACTTC. Its translation: CASSIFQGQQGTQYF.

J is TRBJ2-3 and V is TRBV6-5, with 11 bases identical to TRBD2. CDR3 size: 15 residues. The J segment lost 1 base and the V segment lost 6 bases, leaving 3 bases of the junction unmatched. CDR1 and CDR2 (germline): MNHEY, SVGAGI. CDR3 coding DNA: TGTGCCAGCAGGTCACTAGCGGGGGGCACAGATACGCAGTATTTT. Amino acid sequence: CASRSLAGGTDTQYF.

The rearrangement joins TRBV7-2 to TRBJ2-3; TRBD2 agrees at 8 bases. Germline values: CDR1 SGHTA, CDR2 FQGNSA. The junction had 4 bases not matched to a gene; V was cut back by 2 bases and J by 0 bases. CDR3 length: 16 amino acids. CDR3 DNA sequence: TGTGCCAGCAGCTTAAAAGGCGGGGGGAGCACAGATACGCAGTATTTT. It translates to CASSLKGGGSTDTQYF. Complete variable domain (other parts from reference TRBV7-2 and TRBJ2-3): GAGVSQSPSNKVTEKGKDVELRCDPISGHTALYWYRQSLGQGLEFLIYFQGNSAPDKSGLPSDRFSAERTGGSVSTLTIQRTQQEDSAVYLCASSLKGGGSTDTQYFGPGTRLTVL.

V is TRBV27 and J is TRBJ1-1, with 7 bases fitting TRBD1. Trimming removed 3 bases from V and 6 bases from J; junction bases left unmatched: 7. The CDR3 runs 14 residues. Germline lookup yields CDR1 MNHEY and CDR2 SMNVEV (reference sequence). CDR3 residues: CASSFSTGFAEAFF. CDR3 DNA sequence: TGTGCCAGCAGTTTCTCGACAGGGTTCGCTGAAGCTTTCTTT.

J is TRBJ2-5 and V is TRBV7-8; 12 bases are a match to TRBD2. Germline V gives CDR1 SGHVS, CDR2 FQNEAQ. The J segment lost 2 bases and the V segment lost 5 bases, leaving 9 bases of the junction unmatched. The CDR3 has 17 residues. The CDR3 spells CASSPGLAGTPQETQYF. The CDR3, as DNA: TGTGCCAGCAGCCCAGGACTAGCGGGAACACCTCAAGAGACCCAGTACTTC.

This sequence joins TRBV19 and TRBJ2-1, with D possibly TRBD1 on 5 matching bases. Germline CDR1 and CDR2: LNHDA and SQIVND (reference sequence). This CDR3 has 15 residues. The V end lost 2 bases, the J end lost 8 bases, and 16 bases lay between the germline ends. The CDR3 reads CASSIRGVDLDEQFF. The CDR3 DNA follows: TGTGCCAGTAGTATAAGGGGCGTAGATTTGGATGAGCAGTTCTTC.

The chain couples TRBV19 to TRBJ1-1; D possibly corresponds to TRBD1 (6 bases). The germline gives CDR1 LNHDA, CDR2 SQIVND (reference sequence). This CDR3 contains 16 residues. V was trimmed by 3 bases and J by 6 bases, leaving 20 bases between them. CDR3 DNA: TGTGCCAGTAGTATGTCGTGGGGGCGCCAGCATCCTGAAGCTTTCTTT. Translating gives CASSMSWGRQHPEAFF. Full variable domain (rest looked up from reference TRBV19 and TRBJ1-1): DGGITQSPKYLFRKEGQNVTLSCEQNLNHDAMYWYRQDPGQGLRLIYYSQIVNDFQKGDIAEGYSVSREKKESFPLTVTSAQKNPTAFYLCASSMSWGRQHPEAFFGQGTRLTVV.

The rearrangement links TRBV27 to TRBJ1-2, with TRBD1 matching over 9 bases. The junction had 5 bases not matched to a gene; V was cut back by 0 bases and J by 3 bases. Germline assignment: CDR1 MNHEY and CDR2 SMNVEV (reference sequence). The CDR3 has 16 residues. The CDR3 DNA reads TGTGCCAGCAGTTTATCTTACAGGGGGCGCGACTATGGCTACACCTTC. Encoded protein: CASSLSYRGRDYGYTF.